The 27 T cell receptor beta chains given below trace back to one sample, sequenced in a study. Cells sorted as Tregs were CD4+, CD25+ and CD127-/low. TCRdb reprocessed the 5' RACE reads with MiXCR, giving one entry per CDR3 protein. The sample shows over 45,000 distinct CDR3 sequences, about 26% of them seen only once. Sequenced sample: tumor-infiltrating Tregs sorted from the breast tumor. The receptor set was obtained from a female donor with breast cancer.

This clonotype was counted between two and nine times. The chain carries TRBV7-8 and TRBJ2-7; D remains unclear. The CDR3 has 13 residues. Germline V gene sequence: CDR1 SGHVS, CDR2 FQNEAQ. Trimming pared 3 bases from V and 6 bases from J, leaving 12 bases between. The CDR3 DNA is TGTGCCAGCAGCTTTGAACCCACCAGCGAGCAGTACTTC. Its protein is CASSFEPTSEQYF.

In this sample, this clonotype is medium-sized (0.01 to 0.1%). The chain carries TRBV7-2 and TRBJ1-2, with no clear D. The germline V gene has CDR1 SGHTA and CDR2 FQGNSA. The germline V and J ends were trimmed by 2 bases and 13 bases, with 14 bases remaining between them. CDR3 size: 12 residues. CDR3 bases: TGTGCCAGCAGCTTATTCGGTCAGCGTGGCACCTTC. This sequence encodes CASSLFGQRGTF.

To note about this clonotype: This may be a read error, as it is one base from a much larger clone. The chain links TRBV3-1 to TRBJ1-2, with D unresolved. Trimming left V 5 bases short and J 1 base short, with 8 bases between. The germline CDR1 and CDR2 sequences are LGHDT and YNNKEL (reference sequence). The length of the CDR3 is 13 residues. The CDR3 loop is CASSGAFNYGYTF. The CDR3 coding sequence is TGTGCCAGCAGCGGTGCGTTTAACTATGGCTACACCTTC.

This chain's CDR3 is CASSPDGPVREQYF. The CDR3 nucleotides read TGTGCCAGCAGCCCCGACGGCCCCGTTCGCGAGCAGTACTTC. V is TRBV6-2 or TRBV6-3 and J is TRBJ2-7; D is undetermined. The CDR3 loop spans 14 amino acids. Germline V CDR1 and CDR2: MNHEY, SVGEGT. The V and J ends lost 6 bases and 6 bases respectively, with 18 bases between them.

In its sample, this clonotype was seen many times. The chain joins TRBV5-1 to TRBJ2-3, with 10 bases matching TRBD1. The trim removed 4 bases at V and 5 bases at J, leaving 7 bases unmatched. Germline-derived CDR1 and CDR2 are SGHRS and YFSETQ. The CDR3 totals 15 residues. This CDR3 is CASSRQGALEDTQYF. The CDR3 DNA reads TGCGCCAGCAGCCGACAGGGGGCATTAGAAGATACGCAGTATTTT.

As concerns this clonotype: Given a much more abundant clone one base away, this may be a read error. CDR3 residues: CTSSPGQGEGGYTF. The CDR3 nucleotides read TGCACCAGCAGCCCAGGACAGGGTGAAGGTGGCTACACCTTC. J is TRBJ1-2 and V is TRBV5-1; 8 positions agree with TRBD1. This CDR3 has 14 residues. Germline-derived CDR1 and CDR2 are SGHRS and YFSETQ.

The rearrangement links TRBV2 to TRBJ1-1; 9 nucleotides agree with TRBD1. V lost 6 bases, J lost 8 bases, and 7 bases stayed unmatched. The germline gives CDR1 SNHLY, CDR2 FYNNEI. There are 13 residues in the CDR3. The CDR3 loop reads CASSRDRVEEAFF. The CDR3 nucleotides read TGTGCCAGCAGCCGGGACAGGGTAGAGGAAGCTTTCTTT. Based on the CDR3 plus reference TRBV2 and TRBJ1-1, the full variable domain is EPEVTQTPSHQVTQMGQEVILRCVPISNHLYFYWYRQILGQKVEFLVSFYNNEISEKSEIFDDQFSVERPDGSNFTLKIRSTKLEDSAMYFCASSRDRVEEAFFGQGTRLTVV.

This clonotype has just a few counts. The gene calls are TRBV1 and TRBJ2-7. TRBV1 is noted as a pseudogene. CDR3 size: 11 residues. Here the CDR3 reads CTSSPHDEQYF. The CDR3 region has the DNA TGCACCAGCAGCCCCCACGACGAGCAGTACTTC.

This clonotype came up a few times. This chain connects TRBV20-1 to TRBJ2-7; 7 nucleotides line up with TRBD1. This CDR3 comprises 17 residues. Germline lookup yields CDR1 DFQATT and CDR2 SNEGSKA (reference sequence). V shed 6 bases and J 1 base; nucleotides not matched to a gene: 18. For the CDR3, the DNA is TGCAGTGCGGTAGCTAGGGGGCAATCCGGCGGTTCCTACGAGCAGTACTTC. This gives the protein CSAVARGQSGGSYEQYF.

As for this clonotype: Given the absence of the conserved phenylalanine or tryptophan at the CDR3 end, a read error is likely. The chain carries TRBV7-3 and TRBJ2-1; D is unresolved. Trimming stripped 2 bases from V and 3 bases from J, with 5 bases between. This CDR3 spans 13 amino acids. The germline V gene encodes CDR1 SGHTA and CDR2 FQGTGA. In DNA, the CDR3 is TGTGCCAGCAGCTTAGACGGCTACAATGAGCAGTTCCTC. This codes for CASSLDGYNEQFL.

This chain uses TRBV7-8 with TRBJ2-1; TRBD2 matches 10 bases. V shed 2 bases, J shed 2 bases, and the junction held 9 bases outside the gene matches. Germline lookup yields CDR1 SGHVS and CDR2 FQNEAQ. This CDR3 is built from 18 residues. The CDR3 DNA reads TGTGCCAGCAGCTTAATCGCAAGCGGGGGGGTCGCCTACAATGAGCAGTTCTTC. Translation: CASSLIASGGVAYNEQFF.

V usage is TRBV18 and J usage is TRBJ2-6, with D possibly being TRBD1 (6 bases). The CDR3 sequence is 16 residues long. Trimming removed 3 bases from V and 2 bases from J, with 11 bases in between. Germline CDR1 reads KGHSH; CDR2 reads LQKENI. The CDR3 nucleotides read TGTGCCAGCTCACCTCGGACAGTTCCTGGGGCCAACGTCCTGACTTTC. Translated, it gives CASSPRTVPGANVLTF.

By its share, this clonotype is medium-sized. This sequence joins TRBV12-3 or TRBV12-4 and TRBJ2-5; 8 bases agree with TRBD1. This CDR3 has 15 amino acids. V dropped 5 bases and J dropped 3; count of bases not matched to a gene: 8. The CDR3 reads CASSGAGQGEETQYF. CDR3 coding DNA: TGTGCCAGCAGTGGAGCCGGACAGGGCGAAGAGACCCAGTACTTC.

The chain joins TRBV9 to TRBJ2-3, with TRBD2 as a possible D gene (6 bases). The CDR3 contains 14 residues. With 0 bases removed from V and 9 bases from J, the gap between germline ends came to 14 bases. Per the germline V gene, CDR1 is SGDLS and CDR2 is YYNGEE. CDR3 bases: TGTGCCAGCAGCGTAGTGGGGGAGGCCGGCACGCAGTATTTT. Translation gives CASSVVGEAGTQYF. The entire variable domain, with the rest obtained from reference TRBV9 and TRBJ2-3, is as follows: DSGVTQTPKHLITATGQRVTLRCSPRSGDLSVYWYQQSLDQGLQFLIQYYNGEERAKGNILERFSAQQFPDLHSELNLSSLELGDSALYFCASSVVGEAGTQYFGPGTRLTVL.

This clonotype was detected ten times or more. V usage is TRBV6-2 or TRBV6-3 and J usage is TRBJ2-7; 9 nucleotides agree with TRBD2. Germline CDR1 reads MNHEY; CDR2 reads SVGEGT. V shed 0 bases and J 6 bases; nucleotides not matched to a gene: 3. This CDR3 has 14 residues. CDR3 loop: CASSYSGTSPEQYF. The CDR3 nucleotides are TGTGCCAGCAGTTACTCCGGGACTAGCCCCGAGCAGTACTTC.

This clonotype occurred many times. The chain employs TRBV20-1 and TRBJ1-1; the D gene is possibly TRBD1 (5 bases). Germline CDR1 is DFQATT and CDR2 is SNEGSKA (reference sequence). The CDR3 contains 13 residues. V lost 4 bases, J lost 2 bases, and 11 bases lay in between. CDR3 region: CSATPDSNTEAFF. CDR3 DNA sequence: TGCAGTGCTACGCCCGACAGCAACACTGAAGCTTTCTTT.

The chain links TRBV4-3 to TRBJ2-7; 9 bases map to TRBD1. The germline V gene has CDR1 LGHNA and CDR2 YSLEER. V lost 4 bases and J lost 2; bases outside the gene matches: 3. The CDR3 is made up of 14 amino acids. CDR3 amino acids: CASSPRQGAYEQYF. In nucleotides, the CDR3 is TGCGCCAGCAGCCCACGACAGGGGGCCTACGAGCAGTACTTC.

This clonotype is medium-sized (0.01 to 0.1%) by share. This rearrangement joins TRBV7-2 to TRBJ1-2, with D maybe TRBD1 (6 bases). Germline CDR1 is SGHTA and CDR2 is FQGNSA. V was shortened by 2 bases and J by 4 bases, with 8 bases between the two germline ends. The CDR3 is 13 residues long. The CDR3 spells CASSLSGVYGYTF. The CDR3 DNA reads TGTGCCAGCAGCTTATCAGGGGTCTATGGCTACACCTTC.

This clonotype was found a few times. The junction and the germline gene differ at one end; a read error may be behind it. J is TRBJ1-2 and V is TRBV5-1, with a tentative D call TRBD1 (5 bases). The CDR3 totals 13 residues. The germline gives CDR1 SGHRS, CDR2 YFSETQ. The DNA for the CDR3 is TGCGCCAGCAGCTTGGGACAGAACTTTGGCTACACCTTC. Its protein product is CASSLGQNFGYTF.

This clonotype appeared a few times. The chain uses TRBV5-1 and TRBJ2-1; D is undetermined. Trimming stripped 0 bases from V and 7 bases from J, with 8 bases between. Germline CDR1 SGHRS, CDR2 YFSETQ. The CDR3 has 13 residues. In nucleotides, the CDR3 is TGCGCCAGCAGCTTGGGGGCCCTAAATGAGCAGTTCTTC. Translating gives CASSLGALNEQFF.

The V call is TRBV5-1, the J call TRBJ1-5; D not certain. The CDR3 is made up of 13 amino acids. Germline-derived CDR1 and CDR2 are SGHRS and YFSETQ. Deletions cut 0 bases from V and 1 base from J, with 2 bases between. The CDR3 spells CASSLASNQPQHF. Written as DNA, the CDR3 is TGCGCCAGCAGCTTGGCCAGCAATCAGCCCCAGCATTTT.

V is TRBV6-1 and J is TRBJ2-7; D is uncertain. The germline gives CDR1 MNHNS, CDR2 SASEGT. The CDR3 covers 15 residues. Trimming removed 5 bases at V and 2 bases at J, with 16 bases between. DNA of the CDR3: TGTGCCAGCAGTAGCGACTGGGGTATGACCTACGAGCAGTACTTC. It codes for CASSSDWGMTYEQYF.

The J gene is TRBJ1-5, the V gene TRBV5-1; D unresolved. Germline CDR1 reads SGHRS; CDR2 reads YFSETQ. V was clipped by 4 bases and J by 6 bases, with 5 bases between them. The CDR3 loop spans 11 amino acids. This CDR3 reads CASSPGQPQHF. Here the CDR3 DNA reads TGCGCCAGCAGCCCAGGTCAGCCCCAGCATTTT.

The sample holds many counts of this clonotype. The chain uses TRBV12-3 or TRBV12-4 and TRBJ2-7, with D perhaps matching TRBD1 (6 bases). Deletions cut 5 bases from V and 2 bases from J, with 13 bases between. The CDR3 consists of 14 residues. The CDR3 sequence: CASSPQGNTYEQYF. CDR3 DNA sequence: TGTGCCAGCAGTCCCCAGGGGAATACCTACGAGCAGTACTTC.

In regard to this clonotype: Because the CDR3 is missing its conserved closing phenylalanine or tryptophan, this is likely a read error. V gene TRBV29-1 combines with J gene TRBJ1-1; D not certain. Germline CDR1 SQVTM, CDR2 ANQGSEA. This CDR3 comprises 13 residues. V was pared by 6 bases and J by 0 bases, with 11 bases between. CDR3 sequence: CSVREQLNTEAFL. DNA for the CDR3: TGCAGCGTCCGAGAACAGCTGAACACTGAAGCTTTCCTT.

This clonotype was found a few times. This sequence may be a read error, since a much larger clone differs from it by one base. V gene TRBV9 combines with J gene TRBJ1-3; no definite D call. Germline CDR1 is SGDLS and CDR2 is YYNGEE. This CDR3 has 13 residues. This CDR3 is CARSVASGNTIYF. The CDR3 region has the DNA TGTGCCCGCAGCGTAGCCTCAGGAAACACCATATATTTT.

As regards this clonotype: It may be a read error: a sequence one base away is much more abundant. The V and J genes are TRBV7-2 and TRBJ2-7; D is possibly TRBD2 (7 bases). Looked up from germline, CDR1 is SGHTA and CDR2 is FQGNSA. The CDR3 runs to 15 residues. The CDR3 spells CAGSLHAGGHYEQYF. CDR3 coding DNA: TGTGCCGGCAGCTTACATGCCGGGGGGCACTACGAGCAGTACTTC.